This T cell receptor beta chain was recovered during a study of cytomegalovirus exposure and HLA in healthy donors. Study summary: The 95 to 150 validation repertoires, a later analysis reported, used the same platform as the 666 first-cohort repertoires.

The ends were cut back, 4 bases at V and 3 bases at J, with 13 bases in the middle. CDR1 is LNHNV and CDR2 is YYDKDF in the germline V gene (reference sequence). This CDR3 has 15 residues. TCRdb keeps only in-frame clones here, not all; method: immunoSEQ multiplex PCR. The table includes tens of thousands of clones, roughly 91% detected once. On this clone itself: Its target is not known.

Regarding the study as a whole: In vitro, a few CMV-associated chains proved specific for CMV antigens. A subsequent analysis found that TCR clusters from the first cohort also tended to co-occur in the 110 or so validation repertoires, with 90% to 95% of cluster scores above 0. Overall, roughly 160 TCR beta chains were annotated as cytomegalovirus-associated.

This sequence was found in a woman between 18 and 29 years old in good health and CMV-seronegative. Sequencing was performed on PBMCs. The genes are TRBV15 and TRBJ2-1, with D tentatively TRBD2 (6 bases). The DNA for the CDR3 is TGTGCCACCAGCACACTACGGGAGATCTACAATGAGCAGTTCTTC. Its protein product is CATSTLREIYNEQFF. Combining the CDR3 with reference TRBV15 and TRBJ2-1 gives the whole variable domain DAMVIQNPRYQVTQFGKPVTLSCSQTLNHNVMYWYQQKSSQAPKLLFHYYDKDFNNEADTPDNFQSRRPNTSFCFLDIRSPGLGDTAMYLCATSTLREIYNEQFFGPGTRLTVL.